Below are 19 T cell receptor beta chains sequenced from a single sample in a study of a mutant IDH1 vaccine in newly diagnosed glioma. Time point of the sample: baseline, week 1 (first vaccination visit). As for treatment: pre-vaccination baseline after standard-of-care therapy. Sequencing was performed with immunoSEQ multiplex PCR; in TCRdb, only in-frame clones are kept and a portion is missing. The sample yields about 51,000 clones, roughly 80% seen once. Source: PBMCs, taken from a glioma patient treated with radiotherapy, temozolomide or both. All receptors come from a woman in her thirties or forties with glioma.

The genes are TRBV15 and TRBJ1-2; D call uncertain. CDR1 is LNHNV and CDR2 is YYDKDF in the germline V gene (reference sequence). There are 16 residues in the CDR3. Trimming shortened V by 0 bases and J by 4 bases, and 15 bases separated the two germline ends. This chain's CDR3 is CATSRDRAGLLYGYTF. In DNA, the CDR3 is TGTGCCACCAGCAGAGATAGAGCAGGACTCCTCTATGGCTACACCTTC.

The chain recombines TRBV30 with TRBJ2-2; 8 bases agree with TRBD2. The CDR3 spans 14 residues. The V and J ends lost 5 bases and 7 bases, in that order; junction bases with no gene match: 9. The germline V gene encodes CDR1 GTSNPN and CDR2 SVGIG (reference sequence). The CDR3 sequence: CAWEGGGQGGELFF. CDR3 bases: TGTGCCTGGGAAGGCGGGGGGCAGGGCGGGGAGCTGTTTTTT.

This clone was seen just once. The genes are TRBV5-1 and TRBJ1-2; possibly TRBD1 for D (5 bases). Germline-derived CDR1 and CDR2 are SGHRS and YFSETQ. This CDR3 contains 13 residues. V was trimmed by 2 bases and J by 4 bases, leaving 9 bases between them. As DNA, the CDR3 is TGCGCCAGCAGCTTACAGACAGCCTATGGCTACACCTTC. Its protein product is CASSLQTAYGYTF.

The CDR3 is CASSVASGGDTGELFF. The CDR3 bases are TGTGCCAGCAGTGTGGCTAGCGGGGGGGACACCGGGGAGCTGTTTTTT. The chain links TRBV2 to TRBJ2-2; 12 nucleotides line up with TRBD2. V was pared by 4 bases and J by 3 bases, with 3 bases of the junction left unmatched. The CDR3 is made up of 16 amino acids. Looked up from germline, CDR1 is SNHLY and CDR2 is FYNNEI. The whole variable domain, filled in from reference TRBV2 and TRBJ2-2, reads EPEVTQTPSHQVTQMGQEVILRCVPISNHLYFYWYRQILGQKVEFLVSFYNNEISEKSEIFDDQFSVERPDGSNFTLKIRSTKLEDSAMYFCASSVASGGDTGELFFGEGSRLTVL.

The rearrangement joins TRBV7-9 to TRBJ1-1; D may be TRBD1 (6 bases). Trimming left V 4 bases short and J 4 bases short, with 16 bases between. The germline V gene encodes CDR1 SEHNR and CDR2 FQNEAQ (reference sequence). The CDR3 runs to 15 residues. The CDR3 sequence is CASSSLTGGGTEAFF. The CDR3, as DNA: TGTGCCAGCAGCTCCTTGACAGGTGGGGGCACTGAAGCTTTCTTT.

This clone was detected once. The V gene is TRBV10-3, the J gene TRBJ2-5; D ambiguous. Germline V gene lookup returns CDR1 ENHRY and CDR2 SYGVKD. The CDR3 sequence is 15 residues long. V gave up 0 bases and J gave up 0 bases, with 8 bases separating them. DNA for the CDR3: TGTGCCATCAGTGAGTCGGGCGAGTACCAAGAGACCCAGTACTTC. Its protein product is CAISESGEYQETQYF.

The gene calls are TRBV5-1 and TRBJ1-4; D gene ambiguous. The germline V and J ends were trimmed by 4 bases and 5 bases, with 9 bases remaining between them. The CDR3 spans 13 residues. Germline CDR1 is SGHRS and CDR2 is YFSETQ. The CDR3 region is CASSPGLNEKLFF. The CDR3 nucleotides are TGCGCCAGCAGCCCGGGTTTGAATGAAAAACTGTTTTTT. The full variable domain, completed using reference TRBV5-1 and TRBJ1-4, is KAGVTQTPRYLIKTRGQQVTLSCSPISGHRSVSWYQQTPGQGLQFLFEYFSETQRNKGNFPGRFSGRQFSNSRSEMNVSTLELGDSALYLCASSPGLNEKLFFGSGTQLSVL.

This chain uses TRBV2 with TRBJ1-3; D not resolved. CDR3 size: 15 residues. V lost 2 bases to trimming and J lost 2 bases, with 10 bases between them. Per the germline V gene, CDR1 is SNHLY and CDR2 is FYNNEI. CDR3 DNA sequence: TGTGCCAGCAGTGAAAGGGAAGGGACTGGAAACACCATATATTTT. Encoded protein: CASSEREGTGNTIYF.

This clone was detected only once. The J gene is TRBJ2-7, the V gene TRBV6-5; D not certain. The CDR3 is made up of 15 amino acids. Per germline, CDR1 MNHEY and CDR2 SVGAGI. V dropped 2 bases and J dropped 4 bases, with 15 bases sitting between them. The CDR3 DNA is TGTGCCAGCAGTTACAAAGGGCTGGTGGGTTACGAGCAGTACTTC. It is translated as CASSYKGLVGYEQYF.

V gene TRBV2 combines with J gene TRBJ1-5; D unresolved. Germline V gene lookup returns CDR1 SNHLY and CDR2 FYNNEI. This CDR3 region has 14 residues. The V gene lost 3 bases and the J gene lost 4 bases, with 10 bases spanning the gap. The CDR3 DNA follows: TGTGCCAGCAGTGAGCTGGCAAGAAATCAGCCCCAGCATTTT. Translating it yields CASSELARNQPQHF.

V and J are TRBV27 and TRBJ1-6; 8 nucleotides agree with TRBD1. The CDR3 has 15 amino acids. In germline, CDR1 is MNHEY, CDR2 SMNVEV (reference sequence). V was clipped by 5 bases and J by 6 bases; unmatched bases: 6. The CDR3 sequence is CASSARRGLNSPLHF. The CDR3 DNA reads as TGTGCCAGCAGTGCGCGCAGGGGGCTTAATTCACCCCTCCACTTT.

In this sample, this clone turned up a few times. This sequence joins TRBV4-2 and TRBJ2-7; D unresolved. CDR3 length equals 15 residues. In germline, CDR1 is LGHNA, CDR2 YNFKEQ. Trimming removed 1 base at V and 4 bases at J, with 14 bases between. CDR3 sequence (DNA): TGTGCCAGCAGCCAAGCACGTAGTTCGGTTTACGAGCAGTACTTC. It translates to CASSQARSSVYEQYF.

The chain employs TRBV7-8 and TRBJ2-7; the D is unclear. The CDR3 spans 15 residues. Germline V gene sequence: CDR1 SGHVS, CDR2 FQNEAQ. Trimming took off 5 bases at V and 2 bases at J, with 16 bases between the two ends. The DNA for the CDR3 is TGTGCCAGCAGCCTCACCCCGGGTAAGACCTACGAGCAGTACTTC. Translating gives CASSLTPGKTYEQYF.

The chain is built from TRBV6-6 and TRBJ2-7, with 7 bases aligning to TRBD1. This CDR3 has 14 amino acids. The junction had 9 bases not matched to a gene; V was cut back by 5 bases and J by 5 bases. CDR1 is MNHNY and CDR2 is SVGAGI in the germline V gene (reference sequence). CDR3 amino acids: CASSPPTGQHEQYF. Here the CDR3 DNA reads TGTGCCAGCAGTCCGCCGACAGGGCAACACGAGCAGTACTTC.

The chain employs TRBV7-2 and TRBJ1-2, with a weak D call TRBD1 (5 bases). With 2 bases removed from V and 6 bases from J, the gap between germline ends came to 13 bases. CDR3 size: 14 residues. CDR1 and CDR2 (germline): SGHTA, FQGNSA. The CDR3 DNA is TGTGCCAGCAGCTTAAAGGGGCTTCCAGATGGCTACACCTTC. It codes for CASSLKGLPDGYTF.

With respect to this clone: Germline and junction disagree at one end, which may indicate a read error. The V call is TRBV7-7, the J call TRBJ2-1; 7 positions match TRBD1. The germline V gene encodes CDR1 SSHAT and CDR2 FNYEAQ (reference sequence). The CDR3 is made up of 16 amino acids. CDR3 bases: TGTGCTAGCAGCCCCCGAGGGACAGTTGGACCCAATGAGCAGTTCTTC. It yields the protein CASSPRGTVGPNEQFF.

The J gene is TRBJ2-7, the V gene TRBV10-3; weak D call: TRBD1 (5 bases). CDR1 ENHRY and CDR2 SYGVKD come from the germline V gene. V was trimmed by 2 bases and J by 5 bases, leaving 10 bases between them. The CDR3 runs 13 residues. The CDR3 DNA sequence: TGTGCCATCAGTGAGGGGGCAGTGGACGAGCAGTACTTC. It translates to CAISEGAVDEQYF.

This clone has a handful of counts. The chain carries TRBV28 and TRBJ1-1; no firm D call. V lost 3 bases and J 4 bases, leaving 9 bases between the germline ends. The CDR3 runs to 13 residues. The germline CDR1 and CDR2 sequences are MDHEN and SYDVKM. This chain's CDR3 is CASSFVGPTEAFF. CDR3 sequence (DNA): TGTGCCAGCAGTTTTGTAGGGCCCACTGAAGCTTTCTTT.

The gene calls are TRBV30 and TRBJ2-3, with 10 bases fitting TRBD2. The V gene end was trimmed by 4 bases and the J gene end by 5 bases; junction bases not matched to a gene: 6. Germline CDR1 is GTSNPN and CDR2 is SVGIG (reference sequence). The CDR3 is 14 residues long. The CDR3 coding sequence is TGTGCCTGGATACCTGTAGCGGGGGGAGATACGCAGTATTTT. It encodes CAWIPVAGGDTQYF.